The clone carrying this T cell receptor beta chain was counted a few times. What it binds is not known. The sample belongs to a study of naive and memory T cell subsets. Whole-study findings and limits: TCR counts from RNA may reflect activation-linked expression changes. Naive repertoires, especially CD8, held a few larger clonotypes, possibly memory cells re-expressing CD45RA. Diversity fell and Gini index rose from naive through CM, EM, EMRA.

V was cut by 5 bases and J by 10 bases, with 21 bases left in between. The CDR3 is 15 residues long. The beta constant-region primer was an equimolar mix of two oligonucleotides covering TRBC1 and TRBC2. The ligated cDNA underwent four PCR rounds using SP2 and nested alpha and beta constant-region primers. Each CDR3 protein is one row after TCRdb ran MiXCR on the UMI-ligation and nested PCR reads. Among more than 95,000 distinct CDR3 sequences listed, about 14% were seen once. Cells stained for CD3, CD4, CD8, CD45RA and CD27 were sorted into four subsets. Sequencing input: naive CD8+ T cells from blood. V and J are TRBV12-3 or TRBV12-4 and TRBJ2-1; a weak D match, TRBD1 (8 bases). The receptor's source is a human donor in good health. Here the CDR3 DNA reads TGTGCCAGCAGTCCGGGGGGACAGGACAGTGACGAGCAGTTCTTC. The encoded protein is CASSPGGQDSDEQFF.